The rows below give T cell receptor beta chains drawn from one sample of a study of blood T cell repertoires in COVID-19. Assay: immunoSEQ multiplex PCR; the TCRdb copy retains only in-frame clones and omits some. The sample lists around 62,000 clones, 84% occurring once. The sequenced sample consisted of peripheral blood. These receptors all come from a man in his fifties or sixties with active COVID-19. Both conserved end residues are part of each CDR3. The D gene is left open where the match is weak. Clone size is shown for a subset of rows, as once, few, many or a class of expanded clone.

j_call	clone_size	d_call	v_call	cdr3_aa	cdr3_nt
TRBJ1-2	NA	NA	TRBV2	CASSEFLVNYGYTF	TGTGCCAGCAGTGAGTTCCTCGTGAACTATGGCTACACCTTC
TRBJ2-4	NA	NA	TRBV7-9	CASSPIGGNIQYF	TGTGCCAGCAGCCCCATTGGCGGTAACATTCAGTACTTC
TRBJ2-3	NA	NA	TRBV11-2	CASSLDRTDTQYF	TGTGCCAGCAGCTTAGACAGAACAGATACGCAGTATTTT
TRBJ1-1	NA	NA	TRBV27	CASSFDRLADPEAFF	TGTGCCAGCAGTTTTGACAGGCTCGCCGACCCTGAAGCTTTCTTT
TRBJ1-5	NA	NA	TRBV6-2/TRBV6-3	CASSYEGWAVNHQPQHF	TGTGCCAGCAGTTACGAAGGTTGGGCAGTGAACCATCAGCCCCAGCATTTT
TRBJ1-6	NA	TRBD1	TRBV18	CASSRQGDNSPLHF	TGTGCCAGCTCAAGACAGGGGGATAATTCACCCCTCCACTTT
TRBJ2-1	NA	TRBD2	TRBV2	CATSPTSGRDNEQFF	TGTGCCACCTCCCCCACTAGCGGCCGGGACAATGAGCAGTTCTTC
TRBJ2-6	NA	NA	TRBV7-2	CASSPRDQPISGANVLTF	TGTGCCAGCAGCCCGCGGGACCAACCCATCTCTGGGGCCAACGTCCTGACTTTC
TRBJ2-3	NA	NA	TRBV5-1	CASSLAGSRNTDTQYF	TGCGCCAGCAGCTTGGCCGGGAGTCGGAACACAGATACGCAGTATTTT
TRBJ1-4	NA	NA	TRBV6-5	CASSFRQDPNEKLFF	TGTGCCAGCAGTTTTCGACAGGACCCTAATGAAAAACTGTTTTTT
TRBJ1-5	NA	NA	TRBV9	CASSGTDDQPQHF	TGTGCCAGCAGCGGGACAGACGATCAGCCCCAGCATTTT
TRBJ1-2	NA	NA	TRBV7-9	CASSFGEPGNYTF	TGTGCCAGCAGCTTCGGAGAGCCAGGGAACTACACCTTC
TRBJ1-5	NA	NA	TRBV2	CASSQGSNQPQHF	TGTGCCAGTTCACAGGGTAGCAATCAGCCCCAGCATTTT
TRBJ1-6	NA	NA	TRBV6-9	CASTETGNSPLHF	TGTGCCAGCACTGAGACGGGTAATTCACCCCTCCACTTT
TRBJ2-5	NA	TRBD1	TRBV9	CASSPRGPGTGGLETQYF	TGTGCCAGCAGCCCACGCGGCCCCGGGACAGGGGGCCTGGAGACCCAGTACTTC
TRBJ1-5	NA	TRBD1	TRBV18	CASSLKTGENQPQHF	TGTGCCAGCTCCCTAAAGACAGGGGAAAATCAGCCCCAGCATTTT
TRBJ2-2	few	NA	TRBV5-1	CASSSGVTGELFF	TGCGCCAGCAGCTCGGGGGTCACCGGGGAGCTGTTTTTT
TRBJ1-1	NA	TRBD1	TRBV5-1	CASSYGTGASNTEAFF	TGCGCCAGCAGCTACGGGACAGGGGCCTCGAACACTGAAGCTTTCTTT